Given below is one TCR beta chain in context. Its target is unknown. The CDR3 has 12 amino acids. V was clipped by 3 bases and J by 7 bases, with 7 bases between them. CDR1 SGHTA and CDR2 FQGNSA come from the germline V gene. This sample was taken from a study of shared clonotypes between healthy human individuals. General study findings and limits: Memory subsets had estimated richness that was generally smaller than that of naive subsets.

Only in-frame clones appear in the TCRdb table, and some are missing; sequencing was by immunoSEQ multiplex PCR. The data contain approximately 2,000,000 clones, 80% to 95% of them singletons. Sequencing was done on a sample of naive CD4+ T cells from PBMCs. The subset here: CD45RA+ positively selected. This receptor was taken from a man aged 18 to 35 in good health. Some clones in this sample may be carry-over from other donors' samples. The rearrangement joins TRBV7-2 to TRBJ1-5; D remains unclear. The CDR3 sequence is CASSFGWQPQHF. The CDR3 DNA sequence: TGTGCCAGCAGCTTTGGGTGGCAGCCCCAGCATTTT.